This T cell receptor (beta chain) comes out of a study of shared clonotypes between healthy human individuals. Whole-study findings and limits: When compared with the clonotypes that were shared by all four sorted-subset donors, the non-shared clonotypes turned out to have lower generation probabilities. The study found approximately 5% of naive CD4 clonotypes shared across several donors.

For this clone: Its target is unknown.

Only in-frame clones appear in the TCRdb table, and some are missing; sequencing was by immunoSEQ multiplex PCR. The sample consists of some 2,100,000 clones, approximately 95% of them appearing once. The length of the CDR3 is 17 residues. V gave up 0 bases and J gave up 2 bases, with 17 bases separating them. Germline V gene lookup returns CDR1 SEHNR and CDR2 FQNEAQ (reference sequence). The TCR originated in a man younger than 35 in good health. Sequenced: naive CD4+ T cells sorted from blood. Documented subset: CD45RA+ positively selected. The chain combines TRBV7-9 with TRBJ2-7, with a possible D match to TRBD1 (6 bases). CDR3 bases: TGTGCCAGCAGCTTAGCGACGAATGTGAAGGGGGCCTACGAGCAGTACTTC. It translates to CASSLATNVKGAYEQYF.